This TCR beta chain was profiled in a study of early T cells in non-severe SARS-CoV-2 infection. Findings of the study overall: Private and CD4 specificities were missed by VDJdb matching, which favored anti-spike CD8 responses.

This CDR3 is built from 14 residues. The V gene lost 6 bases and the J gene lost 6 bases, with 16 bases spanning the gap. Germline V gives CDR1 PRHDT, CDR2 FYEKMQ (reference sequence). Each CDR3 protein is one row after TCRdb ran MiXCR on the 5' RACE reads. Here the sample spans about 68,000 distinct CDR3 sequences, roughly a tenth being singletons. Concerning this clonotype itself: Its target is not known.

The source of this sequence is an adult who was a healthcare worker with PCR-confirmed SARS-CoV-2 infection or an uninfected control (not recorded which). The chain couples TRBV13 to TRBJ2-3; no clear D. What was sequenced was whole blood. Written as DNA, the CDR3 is TGTGCCAGCAGGGGCCGGCTATCGACGGATACGCAGTATTTT. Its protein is CASRGRLSTDTQYF. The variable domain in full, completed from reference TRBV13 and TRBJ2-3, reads AAGVIQSPRHLIKEKRETATLKCYPIPRHDTVYWYQQGPGQDPQFLISFYEKMQSDKGSIPDRFSAQQFSDYHSELNMSSLELGDSALYFCASRGRLSTDTQYFGPGTRLTVL.